This T cell receptor (beta chain) was profiled in a study of early T cells in non-severe SARS-CoV-2 infection. At the level of the study: The authors sequenced bulk RNA from unsorted whole blood, leaving chains unpaired.

On this clonotype: What it binds is not known.

The germline V and J ends were trimmed by 2 bases and 0 bases, with 4 bases remaining between them. The germline gives CDR1 MNHNY, CDR2 SVGAGI (reference sequence). This CDR3 region has 14 residues. Study-level points and caveats: VDJdb matching skewed toward anti-spike CD8 responses, missing private and CD4 specificities.

Individual cDNA molecules carried attached unique molecular identifiers. TCRdb reprocessed the 5' RACE reads via MiXCR and lists one record per CDR3 protein. The table lists around 50,000 distinct CDR3 sequences, around 4% of them singletons, with roughly 6% in the top ten. V gene TRBV6-6 combines with J gene TRBJ1-4; D uncertain. The TCR was taken from an adult who was a healthcare worker with PCR-confirmed SARS-CoV-2 infection or an uninfected control (not recorded which). The specimen was whole blood. CDR3 sequence: CASSYGSTNEKLFF. The CDR3 DNA reads TGTGCCAGCAGTTACGGGTCAACTAATGAAAAACTGTTTTTT.